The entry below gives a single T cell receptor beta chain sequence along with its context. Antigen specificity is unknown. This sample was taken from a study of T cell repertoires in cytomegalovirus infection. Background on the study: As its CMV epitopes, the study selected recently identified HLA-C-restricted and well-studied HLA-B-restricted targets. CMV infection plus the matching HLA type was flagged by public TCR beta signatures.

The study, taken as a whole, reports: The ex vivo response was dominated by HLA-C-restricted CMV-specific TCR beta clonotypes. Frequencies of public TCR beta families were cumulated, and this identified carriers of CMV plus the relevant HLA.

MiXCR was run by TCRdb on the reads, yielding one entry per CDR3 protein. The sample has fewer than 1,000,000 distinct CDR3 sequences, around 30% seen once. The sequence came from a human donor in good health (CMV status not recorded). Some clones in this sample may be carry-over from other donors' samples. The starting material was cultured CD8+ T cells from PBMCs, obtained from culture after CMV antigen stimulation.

The CDR3 DNA reads TGTGCCAGCAGCCCCCCGGACAGGGGGCCCTATGGCTACACCTTC. Protein sequence: CASSPPDRGPYGYTF. The chain carries TRBV7-9 and TRBJ1-2; 11 bases map to TRBD1. Germline-derived CDR1 and CDR2 are SEHNR and FQNEAQ (reference sequence). The CDR3 totals 15 residues. V lost 5 bases and J lost 4; bases outside the gene matches: 6.